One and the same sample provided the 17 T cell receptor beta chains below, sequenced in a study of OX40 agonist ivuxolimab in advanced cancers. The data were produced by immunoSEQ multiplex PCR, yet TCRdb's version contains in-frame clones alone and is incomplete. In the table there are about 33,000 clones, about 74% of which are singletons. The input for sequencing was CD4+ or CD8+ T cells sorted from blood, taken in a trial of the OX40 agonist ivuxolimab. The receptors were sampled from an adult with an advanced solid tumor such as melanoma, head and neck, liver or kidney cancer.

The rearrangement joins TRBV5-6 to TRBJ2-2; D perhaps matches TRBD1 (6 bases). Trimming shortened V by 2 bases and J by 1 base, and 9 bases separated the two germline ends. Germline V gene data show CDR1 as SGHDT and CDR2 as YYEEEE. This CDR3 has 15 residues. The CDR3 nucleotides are TGTGCCAGCAGCTTCGCAGGGGTGAACACCGGGGAGCTGTTTTTT. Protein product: CASSFAGVNTGELFF. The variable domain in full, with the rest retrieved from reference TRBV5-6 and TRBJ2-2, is DAGVTQSPTHLIKTRGQQVTLRCSPKSGHDTVSWYQQALGQGPQFIFQYYEEEERQRGNFPDRFSGHQFPNYSSELNVNALLLGDSALYLCASSFAGVNTGELFFGEGSRLTVL.

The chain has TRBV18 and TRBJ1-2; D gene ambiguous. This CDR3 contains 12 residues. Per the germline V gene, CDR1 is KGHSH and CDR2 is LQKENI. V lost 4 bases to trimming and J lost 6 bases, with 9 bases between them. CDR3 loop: CASSRNGDGYTF. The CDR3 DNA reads TGTGCCAGCTCACGAAATGGGGATGGCTACACCTTC.

This CDR3 reads CASSLGGEEKLFF. Written as DNA, the CDR3 is TGTGCCAGCAGCCTCGGCGGGGAAGAAAAACTGTTTTTT. J is TRBJ1-4 and V is TRBV7-9; D gene ambiguous. CDR1 is SEHNR and CDR2 is FQNEAQ in the germline V gene (reference sequence). CDR3 length: 13 amino acids. The V and J ends lost 5 bases and 8 bases respectively, with 12 bases between them.

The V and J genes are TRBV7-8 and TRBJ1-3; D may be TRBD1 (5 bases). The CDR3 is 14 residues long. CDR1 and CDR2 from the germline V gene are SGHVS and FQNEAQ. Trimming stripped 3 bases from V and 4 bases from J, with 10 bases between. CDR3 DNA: TGTGCCAGCAGCTTCCGGGACGTCGGAAACACCATATATTTT. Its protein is CASSFRDVGNTIYF.

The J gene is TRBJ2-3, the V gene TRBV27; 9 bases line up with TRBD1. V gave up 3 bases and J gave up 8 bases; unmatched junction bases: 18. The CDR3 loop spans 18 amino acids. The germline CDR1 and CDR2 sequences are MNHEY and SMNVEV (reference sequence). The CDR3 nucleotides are TGTGCCAGCAGTTTTGGGGGCACAGGGGGCTATCGACGTTCTACGCAGTATTTT. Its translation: CASSFGGTGGYRRSTQYF.

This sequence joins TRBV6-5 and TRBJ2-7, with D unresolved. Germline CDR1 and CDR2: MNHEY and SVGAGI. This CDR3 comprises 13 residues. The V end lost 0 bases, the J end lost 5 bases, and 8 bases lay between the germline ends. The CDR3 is CASSYSYGNEQYV. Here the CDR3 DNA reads TGTGCCAGCAGTTACTCCTACGGCAACGAGCAGTACGTC.

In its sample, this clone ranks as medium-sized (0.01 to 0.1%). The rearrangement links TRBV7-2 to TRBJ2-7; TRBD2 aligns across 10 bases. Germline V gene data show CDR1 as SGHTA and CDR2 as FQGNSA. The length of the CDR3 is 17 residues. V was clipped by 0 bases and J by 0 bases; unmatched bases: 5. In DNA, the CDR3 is TGTGCCAGCAGCTTAGCTAGCGGGGGGACCAGCTCCTACGAGCAGTACTTC. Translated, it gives CASSLASGGTSSYEQYF. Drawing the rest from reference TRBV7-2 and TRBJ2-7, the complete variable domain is GAGVSQSPSNKVTEKGKDVELRCDPISGHTALYWYRQSLGQGLEFLIYFQGNSAPDKSGLPSDRFSAERTGGSVSTLTIQRTQQEDSAVYLCASSLASGGTSSYEQYFGPGTRLTVT.

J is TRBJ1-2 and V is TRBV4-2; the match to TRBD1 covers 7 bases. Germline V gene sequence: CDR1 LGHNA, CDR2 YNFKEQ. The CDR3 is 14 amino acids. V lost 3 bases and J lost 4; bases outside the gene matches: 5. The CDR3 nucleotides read TGTGCCAGCAGCCATAGGGACAGCTCCTATGGCTACACCTTC. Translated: CASSHRDSSYGYTF.

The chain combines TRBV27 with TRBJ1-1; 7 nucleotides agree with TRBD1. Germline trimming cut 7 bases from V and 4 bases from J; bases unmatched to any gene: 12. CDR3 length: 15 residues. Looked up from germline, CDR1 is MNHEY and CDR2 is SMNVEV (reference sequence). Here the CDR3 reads CASTSAISGGTEAFF. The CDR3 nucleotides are TGTGCCAGCACCAGTGCGATCTCAGGGGGCACTGAAGCTTTCTTT.

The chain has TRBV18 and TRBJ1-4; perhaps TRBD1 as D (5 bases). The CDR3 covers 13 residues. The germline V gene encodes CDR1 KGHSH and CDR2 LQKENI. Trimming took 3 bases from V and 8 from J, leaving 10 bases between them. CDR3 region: CASSPRVDEKLFF. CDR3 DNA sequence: TGTGCCAGCTCACCCAGGGTAGACGAAAAACTGTTTTTT.

CDR3 protein: CASSPTAKRGGNEQFF. For the CDR3, the DNA is TGTGCCAGCAGCCCCACTGCTAAGCGCGGGGGAAATGAGCAGTTCTTC. This sequence joins TRBV7-3 and TRBJ2-1; 7 bases match TRBD2. The J segment lost 7 bases and the V segment lost 5 bases, leaving 14 bases of the junction unmatched. CDR3 size: 16 residues. CDR1 is SGHTA and CDR2 is FQGTGA in the germline V gene. Complete variable domain (other parts from reference TRBV7-3 and TRBJ2-1): GAGVSQTPSNKVTEKGKYVELRCDPISGHTALYWYRQSLGQGPEFLIYFQGTGAADDSGLPNDRFFAVRPEGSVSTLKIQRTERGDSAVYLCASSPTAKRGGNEQFFGPGTRLTVL.

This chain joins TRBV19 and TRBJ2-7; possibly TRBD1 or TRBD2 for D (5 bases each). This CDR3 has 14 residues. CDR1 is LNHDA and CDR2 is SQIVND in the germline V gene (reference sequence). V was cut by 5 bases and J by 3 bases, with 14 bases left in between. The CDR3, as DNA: TGTGCCAGTAGTCTCAAGGGACGGCGCTACGAGCAGTACTTC. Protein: CASSLKGRRYEQYF.

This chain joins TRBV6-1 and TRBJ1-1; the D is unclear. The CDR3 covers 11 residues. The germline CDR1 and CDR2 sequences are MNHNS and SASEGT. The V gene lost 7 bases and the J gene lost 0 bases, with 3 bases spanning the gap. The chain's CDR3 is CASKLNTEAFF. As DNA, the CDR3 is TGTGCCAGCAAGTTGAACACTGAAGCTTTCTTT.

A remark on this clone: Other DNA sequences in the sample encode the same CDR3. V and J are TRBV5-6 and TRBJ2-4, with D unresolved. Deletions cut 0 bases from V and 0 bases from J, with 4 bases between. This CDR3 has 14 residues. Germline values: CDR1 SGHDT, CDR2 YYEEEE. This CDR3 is CASSLVLAKNIQYF. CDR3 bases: TGTGCCAGCAGCTTGGTGCTAGCCAAAAACATTCAGTACTTC.

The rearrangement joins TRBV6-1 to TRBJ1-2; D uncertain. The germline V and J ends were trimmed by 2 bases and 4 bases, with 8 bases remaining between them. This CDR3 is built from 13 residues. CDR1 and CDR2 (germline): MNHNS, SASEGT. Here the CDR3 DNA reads TGTGCCAGCAGTGAAAACAGCCCCTATGGCTACACCTTC. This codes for CASSENSPYGYTF.

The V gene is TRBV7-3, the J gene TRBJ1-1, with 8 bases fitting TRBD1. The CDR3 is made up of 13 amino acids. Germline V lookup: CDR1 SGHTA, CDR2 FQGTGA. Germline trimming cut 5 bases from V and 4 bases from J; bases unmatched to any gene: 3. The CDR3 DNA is TGTGCCAGCAGCGGACAGGGTCGCACTGAAGCTTTCTTT. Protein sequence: CASSGQGRTEAFF.

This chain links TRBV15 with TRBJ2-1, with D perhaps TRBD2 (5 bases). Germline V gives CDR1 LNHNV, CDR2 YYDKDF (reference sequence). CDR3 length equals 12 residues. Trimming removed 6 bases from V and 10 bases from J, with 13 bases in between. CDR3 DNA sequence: TGTGCCACCAGTGTCCTAGCATGGGAGCAGTTCTTC. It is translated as CATSVLAWEQFF. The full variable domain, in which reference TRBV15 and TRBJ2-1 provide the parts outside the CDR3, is DAMVIQNPRYQVTQFGKPVTLSCSQTLNHNVMYWYQQKSSQAPKLLFHYYDKDFNNEADTPDNFQSRRPNTSFCFLDIRSPGLGDTAMYLCATSVLAWEQFFGPGTRLTVL.